This T cell receptor beta chain was sequenced during a study of blood T cell repertoires in COVID-19. As for the study in general: Sites across the United States, Italy and Spain contributed samples from acute and convalescent COVID-19. From T cells, B-cell-depleted T cells, or PBMCs came the material, which was cDNA or gDNA.

The CDR3 loop spans 15 amino acids. Germline values: CDR1 SGDLS, CDR2 YYNGEE. V shed 0 bases and J shed 1 base, with 8 bases lying between them. Authors' data handling: Reference gene primer amplification yielded estimated nucleated cell counts. Method: immunoSEQ multiplex PCR; TCRdb's copy keeps in-frame clones and lacks some. The DNA gave D and trimming, while V, J and clone size come from that table. The table shows around 75,000 clones, with roughly 91% occurring only once. The sample was peripheral blood. This TCR was recovered from a man aged 55 to 70 with acute or convalescent COVID-19. The rearrangement uses TRBV9 and TRBJ2-1; no clear D. This chain's CDR3 is CASSVATPSYNEQFF. The DNA for the CDR3 is TGTGCCAGCAGCGTAGCGACACCGTCCTACAATGAGCAGTTCTTC.